Below are 27 T cell receptor beta chains sequenced from a single sample in a study of OX40 agonist ivuxolimab in advanced cancers. Libraries were prepared by immunoSEQ multiplex PCR; TCRdb keeps only in-frame clonotypes and omits some of them. The top ten clones hold roughly 0.5% of a sample with tens of thousands of clones, approximately 90% of them seen once. The starting material was CD4+ or CD8+ T cells sorted from blood, obtained in a trial of the OX40 agonist ivuxolimab. All receptors come from an adult with an advanced solid tumor such as melanoma, head and neck, liver or kidney cancer.

This clone was seen once. This chain joins TRBV16 and TRBJ2-7; D is possibly TRBD2 (5 bases). This CDR3 region has 14 residues. CDR1 is KGHSY, CDR2 FQNENV, per germline. V shed 4 bases and J shed 3 bases, with 13 bases lying between them. CDR3 nucleotides: TGTGCCAGCAGCCTTCTCGCTAGCTTCTACGAGCAGTACTTC. This encodes CASSLLASFYEQYF.

A few counts support this clone. The chain links TRBV27 to TRBJ1-1; 10 bases line up with TRBD1. This CDR3 contains 12 residues. CDR1 and CDR2 from the germline V gene are MNHEY and SMNVEV (reference sequence). Unmatched junction bases numbered 5, after V lost 5 bases and J lost 11 bases. CDR3 residues: CASSQTGGDAFF. The DNA for the CDR3 is TGTGCCAGCAGTCAGACAGGGGGCGACGCTTTCTTT.

This clone occurred once. This rearrangement joins TRBV4-1 to TRBJ1-2; D is unclear. This CDR3 region has 13 residues. Trimming left V 4 bases short and J 4 bases short, with 10 bases between. Germline V gene sequence: CDR1 MGHRA, CDR2 YSYEKL. The CDR3 region has the DNA TGCGCCAGCAGCCCGACATCGCTCTATGGCTACACCTTC. Translation: CASSPTSLYGYTF.

The rearrangement links TRBV28 to TRBJ2-5, with D possibly being TRBD2 (6 bases). The CDR3 contains 13 residues. Germline V gene sequence: CDR1 MDHEN, CDR2 SYDVKM. Trimming took off 6 bases at V and 5 bases at J, with 13 bases between the two ends. CDR3 residues: CASRRRERETQYF. CDR3 bases: TGTGCCAGCAGACGACGGGAGAGGGAGACCCAGTACTTC.

The chain has TRBV19 and TRBJ2-2, with D possibly TRBD2 on 5 matching bases. CDR3 length equals 14 residues. V was pared by 3 bases and J by 7 bases, with 12 bases between. Germline CDR1 LNHDA, CDR2 SQIVND (reference sequence). DNA of the CDR3: TGTGCCAGTAGTATCCTAGCTTATGGCGGGGAGCTGTTTTTT. Its protein is CASSILAYGGELFF.

This chain connects TRBV18 to TRBJ2-1; TRBD2 matches 8 bases. The CDR3 sequence is 16 residues long. V was clipped by 2 bases and J by 7 bases; unmatched bases: 10. Looked up from germline, CDR1 is KGHSH and CDR2 is LQKENI. The CDR3 sequence: CASSPIRAGVLNEQFF. The CDR3 region has the DNA TGTGCCAGCTCACCAATTCGAGCGGGAGTGTTGAATGAGCAGTTCTTC.

This CDR3 is CAISGGASSYNEQFF. The DNA of the CDR3 is TGTGCCATCAGCGGCGGGGCTAGCTCCTACAATGAGCAGTTCTTC. The rearrangement uses TRBV10-3 and TRBJ2-1, with D perhaps matching TRBD2 (6 bases). With 6 bases removed from V and 0 bases from J, the gap between germline ends came to 12 bases. The CDR3 consists of 15 residues. Germline CDR1 reads ENHRY; CDR2 reads SYGVKD.

The chain couples TRBV18 to TRBJ2-2; TRBD2 is a possible D gene (6 bases). The CDR3 has 15 amino acids. V was clipped by 3 bases and J by 5 bases, with 13 bases between them. Per germline, CDR1 KGHSH and CDR2 LQKENI. The CDR3 sequence is CASSPQEAGTGELFF. CDR3 in DNA: TGTGCCAGCTCACCCCAAGAGGCGGGAACCGGGGAGCTGTTTTTT.

This clone was observed a handful of times. The V gene is TRBV30, the J gene TRBJ1-4; TRBD1 might be the D (5 bases). V lost 7 bases, J lost 8 bases, and 20 bases lay in between. Germline-derived CDR1 and CDR2 are GTSNPN and SVGIG (reference sequence). The CDR3 is made up of 14 amino acids. The CDR3 spells CASSDSRSGEKLFF. CDR3 in DNA: TGTGCCTCCTCCGACAGCCGGTCCGGGGAAAAACTGTTTTTT.

The rearrangement uses TRBV6-5 and TRBJ1-1; TRBD1 might be the D (6 bases). Trimming left V 6 bases short and J 10 bases short, with 24 bases between. The CDR3 is 15 amino acids. CDR1 and CDR2 from the germline V gene are MNHEY and SVGAGI. The CDR3 spells CASRARGGADNGAFF. Written as DNA, the CDR3 is TGTGCCAGCAGGGCACGGGGGGGCGCGGATAATGGAGCTTTCTTT.

The chain combines TRBV2 with TRBJ2-5; 7 nucleotides agree with TRBD2. The CDR3 has 14 residues. Trimming cost V 8 bases and J 3 bases; bases outside gene matches: 9. Germline assignment: CDR1 SNHLY and CDR2 FYNNEI. CDR3 loop: CASLAEEGKETQYF. The CDR3 DNA sequence: TGTGCCAGCCTAGCGGAAGAGGGGAAAGAGACCCAGTACTTC. The full variable domain, its missing parts supplied by reference TRBV2 and TRBJ2-5, is EPEVTQTPSHQVTQMGQEVILRCVPISNHLYFYWYRQILGQKVEFLVSFYNNEISEKSEIFDDQFSVERPDGSNFTLKIRSTKLEDSAMYFCASLAEEGKETQYFGPGTRLLVL.

A few counts support this clone. The CDR3 bases are TGCAGCGTTGGGACAGGTCCCGGGGAGCTGTTTTTT. This translates into CSVGTGPGELFF. This chain connects TRBV29-1 to TRBJ2-2, with TRBD1 identical over 7 bases. V lost 4 bases, J lost 6 bases, and 2 bases stayed unmatched. Looked up from germline, CDR1 is SQVTM and CDR2 is ANQGSEA. This CDR3 has 12 residues.

This sequence joins TRBV18 and TRBJ2-4; D tentatively reads TRBD1 or TRBD2 (5 bases each). Germline CDR1 KGHSH, CDR2 LQKENI. V was trimmed by 5 bases and J by 0 bases, leaving 8 bases between them. The CDR3 extends over 14 amino acids. The DNA for the CDR3 is TGTGCCAGCTCAGAGGGGCAAGCCAAAAACATTCAGTACTTC. Translated, it gives CASSEGQAKNIQYF. The whole variable domain, filled in from reference TRBV18 and TRBJ2-4, reads NAGVMQNPRHLVRRRGQEARLRCSPMKGHSHVYWYRQLPEEGLKFMVYLQKENIIDESGMPKERFSAEFPKEGPSILRIQQVVRGDSAAYFCASSEGQAKNIQYFGAGTRLSVL.

The rearrangement joins TRBV5-1 to TRBJ2-5, with D possibly TRBD1 on 6 matching bases. CDR1 is SGHRS, CDR2 YFSETQ, per germline. CDR3 size: 15 residues. The V gene lost 4 bases and the J gene lost 5 bases, with 18 bases spanning the gap. The CDR3 DNA sequence: TGCGCCAGCAGCCCGGACTTGGGCACAGGGGAGACCCAGTACTTC. Translation: CASSPDLGTGETQYF.

Here the CDR3 DNA reads TGCGCCAGCAGTGAGTCTGGGGGTCGGAACACTGAAGCTTTCTTT. Amino acid sequence: CASSESGGRNTEAFF. The J gene is TRBJ1-1, the V gene TRBV10-2; tentatively, D is TRBD1 (5 bases). V was cut by 0 bases and J by 1 base, with 9 bases left in between. From germline, CDR1 is WSHSY and CDR2 SAAADI. The CDR3 has 15 amino acids.

The chain joins TRBV10-2 to TRBJ1-5; D is ambiguous. V dropped 6 bases and J dropped 5 bases, with 11 bases sitting between them. Germline V gene sequence: CDR1 WSHSY, CDR2 SAAADI. The length of the CDR3 is 13 residues. In DNA form, the CDR3 reads TGCGCCAGCAGCTTGACCCCGGATCAGCCCCAGCATTTT. Translating it yields CASSLTPDQPQHF.

The chain links TRBV19 to TRBJ1-5; D is perhaps TRBD1 (5 bases). CDR3 length equals 14 residues. Between the trimmed V and J ends, which lost 4 bases and 1 base, there was a span of 8 bases. Germline V lookup: CDR1 LNHDA, CDR2 SQIVND (reference sequence). Here the CDR3 DNA reads TGTGCCAGTAGTAAGGGGTCCAGCAATCAGCCCCAGCATTTT. Protein product: CASSKGSSNQPQHF.

The chain has TRBV28 and TRBJ2-7, with a tentative D call TRBD1 (7 bases). The ends were cut back, 7 bases at V and 7 bases at J, with 14 bases in the middle. Germline-derived CDR1 and CDR2 are MDHEN and SYDVKM. This CDR3 spans 12 amino acids. CDR3 sequence (DNA): TGTGCCAGCACCGAACAGGGGAGGGAGCAGTACTTC. Its protein is CASTEQGREQYF.

V usage is TRBV30 and J usage is TRBJ2-1; D remains ambiguous. The CDR3 has 12 amino acids. CDR1 and CDR2 from the germline V gene are GTSNPN and SVGIG (reference sequence). V lost 0 bases and J lost 5, with 5 bases in between. CDR3 protein: CAWSVGDNEQFF. DNA for the CDR3: TGTGCCTGGAGTGTAGGCGACAATGAGCAGTTCTTC.

V and J are TRBV5-4 and TRBJ2-2, with D possibly being TRBD1 (5 bases). The CDR3 runs to 18 residues. Germline CDR1 reads SGHNT; CDR2 reads YYREEE (reference sequence). V lost 4 bases, J lost 1 base, and 20 bases lay in between. The CDR3 DNA is TGTGCCAGCAGCCCCGCTCAGGGCAGGGTCTTGAACACCGGGGAGCTGTTTTTT. Translation: CASSPAQGRVLNTGELFF.

The chain carries TRBV2 and TRBJ1-4; 7 bases match TRBD1. CDR1 and CDR2 from the germline V gene are SNHLY and FYNNEI. V lost 1 base to trimming and J lost 7 bases; unmatched junction nucleotides: 6. This CDR3 is built from 15 residues. The CDR3 nucleotides are TGTGCCAGCAGTGAAGGGACAGGAGGATTTGAAAAACTGTTTTTT. It encodes CASSEGTGGFEKLFF.

This chain uses TRBV18 with TRBJ2-5, with D unclear. The V gene's germline CDR1 is KGHSH and CDR2 LQKENI. Trimming stripped 0 bases from V and 4 bases from J, with 12 bases between. The CDR3 length is 15 residues. The CDR3 loop is CASSPPGNGGETQYF. CDR3 coding DNA: TGTGCCAGCTCACCACCGGGGAACGGTGGAGAGACCCAGTACTTC.

This sequence joins TRBV6-6 and TRBJ1-2, with a weak D call TRBD1 (5 bases). The germline V gene has CDR1 MNHNY and CDR2 SVGAGI (reference sequence). The length of the CDR3 is 15 residues. V was pared by 0 bases and J by 4 bases, with 12 bases between. The CDR3 loop reads CASSYSSRDRYGYTF. CDR3 DNA sequence: TGTGCCAGCAGTTACTCGTCCAGGGACCGCTATGGCTACACCTTC.

This chain joins TRBV6-4 and TRBJ1-1; TRBD1 aligns across 11 bases. Germline CDR1 and CDR2: MRHNA and SNTAGT. J gave up 4 bases and V 6 bases, and 7 bases lay outside the gene matches. The CDR3 has 15 residues. As DNA, the CDR3 is TGTGCCAGCAGACCAACCGGGACAGGGGGCACTGAAGCTTTCTTT. The encoded protein is CASRPTGTGGTEAFF.

The rearrangement joins TRBV9 to TRBJ2-6, with 10 bases matching TRBD1. The CDR3 has 18 amino acids. Trimming took 1 base from V and 8 from J; bases not matched to a gene: 12. In germline, CDR1 is SGDLS, CDR2 YYNGEE. The CDR3 coding sequence is TGTGCCAGCAGCGTACCGGGACAGGGGCCGCGACAGTCCAACGTCCTGACTTTC. This encodes CASSVPGQGPRQSNVLTF.

This chain joins TRBV5-1 and TRBJ2-5; tentative D call: TRBD2 (5 bases). Germline V lookup: CDR1 SGHRS, CDR2 YFSETQ. V dropped 0 bases and J dropped 5 bases, with 11 bases sitting between them. This CDR3 is 14 amino acids long. CDR3 nucleotide sequence: TGCGCCAGCAGCTTGGAGGACCCGGGGGAGACCCAGTACTTC. Translation: CASSLEDPGETQYF. Together with reference TRBV5-1 and TRBJ2-5, the CDR3 gives the full variable domain: KAGVTQTPRYLIKTRGQQVTLSCSPISGHRSVSWYQQTPGQGLQFLFEYFSETQRNKGNFPGRFSGRQFSNSRSEMNVSTLELGDSALYLCASSLEDPGETQYFGPGTRLLVL.

The rearrangement links TRBV11-2 to TRBJ1-5; D is possibly TRBD1 (6 bases). CDR3 length equals 15 residues. Germline V gene data show CDR1 as SGHAT and CDR2 as FQNNGV. Trimming cost V 1 base and J 2 bases, with 9 bases left between them. The CDR3 DNA sequence: TGTGCCAGCAGCTTAGGCAGGGGAGGCAATCAGCCCCAGCATTTT. Protein product: CASSLGRGGNQPQHF.